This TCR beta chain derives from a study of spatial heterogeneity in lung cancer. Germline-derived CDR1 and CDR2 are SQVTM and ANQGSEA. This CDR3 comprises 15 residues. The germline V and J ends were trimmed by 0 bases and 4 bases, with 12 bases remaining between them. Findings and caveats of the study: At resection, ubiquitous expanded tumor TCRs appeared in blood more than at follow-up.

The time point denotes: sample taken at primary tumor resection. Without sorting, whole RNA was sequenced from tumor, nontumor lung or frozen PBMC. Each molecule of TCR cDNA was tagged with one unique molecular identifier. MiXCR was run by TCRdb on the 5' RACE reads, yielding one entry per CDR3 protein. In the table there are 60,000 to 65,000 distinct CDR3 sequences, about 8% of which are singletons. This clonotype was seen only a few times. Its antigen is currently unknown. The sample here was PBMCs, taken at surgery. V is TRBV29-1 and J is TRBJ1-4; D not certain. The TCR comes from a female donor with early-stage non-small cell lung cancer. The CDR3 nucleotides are TGCAGCGTTGAAGATCCCGGACGGAATAATGAAAAACTGTTTTTT. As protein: CSVEDPGRNNEKLFF.